The source of this TCR beta chain is a study of T cells in Graves' hyperthyroidism and ophthalmopathy. TCR beta CDR3 region amplification was performed from RNA transcripts. Primed by the HTBI set, a first-round RT-PCR was run on the TCR CDR3. TCRdb ran MiXCR on the multiplex PCR reads and lists one entry per CDR3 protein. The sample holds more than 500,000 distinct CDR3 sequences, roughly 15% seen once. This clonotype originated in a woman aged 25-40 years with Graves' hyperthyroidism. What was sequenced was blood.

The CDR3 coding sequence is TGTGCCAGCAGTTTGGGGGTCGGGGTTCTGCCCGATCTGGGGCAGTACTTC. Protein: CASSLGVGVLPDLGQYF. The chain uses TRBV27 and TRBJ2-7, with D perhaps matching TRBD1 or TRBD2 (5 bases each). Germline-derived CDR1 and CDR2 are MNHEY and SMNVEV (reference sequence). The germline V and J ends were trimmed by 3 bases and 9 bases, with 27 bases remaining between them. This CDR3 contains 17 residues.